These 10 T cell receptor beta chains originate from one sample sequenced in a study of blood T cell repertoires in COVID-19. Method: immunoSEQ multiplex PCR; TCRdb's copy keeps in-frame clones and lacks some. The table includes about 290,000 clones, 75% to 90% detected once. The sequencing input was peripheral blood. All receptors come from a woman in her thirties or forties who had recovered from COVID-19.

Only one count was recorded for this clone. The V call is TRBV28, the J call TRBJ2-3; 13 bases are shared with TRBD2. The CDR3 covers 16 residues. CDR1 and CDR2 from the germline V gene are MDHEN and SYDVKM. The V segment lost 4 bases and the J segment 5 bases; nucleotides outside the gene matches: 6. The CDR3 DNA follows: TGTGCCAGCAGTTCCGGACTAGCGGGAGTTAAAGATACGCAGTATTTT. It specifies CASSSGLAGVKDTQYF.

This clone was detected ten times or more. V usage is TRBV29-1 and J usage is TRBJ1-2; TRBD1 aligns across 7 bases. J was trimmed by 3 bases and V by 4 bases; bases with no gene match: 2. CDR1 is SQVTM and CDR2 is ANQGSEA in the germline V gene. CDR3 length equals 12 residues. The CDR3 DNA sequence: TGCAGCGTTGGACAGGGCCACTATGGCTACACCTTC. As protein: CSVGQGHYGYTF.

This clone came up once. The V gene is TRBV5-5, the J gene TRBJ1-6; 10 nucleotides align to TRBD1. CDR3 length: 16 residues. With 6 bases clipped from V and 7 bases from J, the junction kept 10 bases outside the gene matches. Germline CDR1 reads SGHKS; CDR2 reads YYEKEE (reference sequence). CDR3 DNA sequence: TGTGCCAGCACCCCCCTCGGGACAGGGGACAATTCACCCCTCCACTTT. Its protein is CASTPLGTGDNSPLHF.

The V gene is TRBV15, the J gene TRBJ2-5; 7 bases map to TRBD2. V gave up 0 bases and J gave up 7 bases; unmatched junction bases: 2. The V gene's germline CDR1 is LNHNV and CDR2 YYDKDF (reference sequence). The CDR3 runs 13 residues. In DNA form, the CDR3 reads TGTGCCACCAGCAGAGATGGGGAGGGGACCCAGTACTTC. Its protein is CATSRDGEGTQYF.

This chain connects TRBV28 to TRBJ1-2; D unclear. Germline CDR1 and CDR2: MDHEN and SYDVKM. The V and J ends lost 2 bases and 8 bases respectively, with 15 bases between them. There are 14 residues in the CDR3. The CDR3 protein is CASSLGQSIWGYTF. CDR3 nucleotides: TGTGCCAGCAGTTTAGGGCAGTCAATATGGGGCTACACCTTC.

The CDR3 region is CASASSDQYSYNEQFF. The DNA of the CDR3 is TGTGCCAGCGCCTCTAGCGACCAGTACTCCTACAATGAGCAGTTCTTC. The chain joins TRBV2 to TRBJ2-1, with D perhaps TRBD2 (6 bases). The ends were cut back, 8 bases at V and 0 bases at J, with 17 bases in the middle. Germline CDR1 and CDR2: SNHLY and FYNNEI. The CDR3 extends over 16 amino acids.

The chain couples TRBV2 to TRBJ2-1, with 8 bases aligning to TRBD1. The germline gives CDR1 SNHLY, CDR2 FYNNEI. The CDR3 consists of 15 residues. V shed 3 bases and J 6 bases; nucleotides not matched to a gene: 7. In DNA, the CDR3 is TGTGCCAGCAGTGATGTGGCAGGGGGCCGCAATGAGCAGTTCTTC. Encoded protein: CASSDVAGGRNEQFF. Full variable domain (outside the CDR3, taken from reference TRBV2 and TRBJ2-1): EPEVTQTPSHQVTQMGQEVILRCVPISNHLYFYWYRQILGQKVEFLVSFYNNEISEKSEIFDDQFSVERPDGSNFTLKIRSTKLEDSAMYFCASSDVAGGRNEQFFGPGTRLTVL.

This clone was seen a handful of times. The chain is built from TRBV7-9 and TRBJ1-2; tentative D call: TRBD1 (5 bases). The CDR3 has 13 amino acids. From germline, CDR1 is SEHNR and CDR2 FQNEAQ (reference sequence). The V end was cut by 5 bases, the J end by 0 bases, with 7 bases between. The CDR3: CASSETANYGYTF. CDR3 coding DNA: TGTGCCAGCAGCGAGACAGCTAACTATGGCTACACCTTC.

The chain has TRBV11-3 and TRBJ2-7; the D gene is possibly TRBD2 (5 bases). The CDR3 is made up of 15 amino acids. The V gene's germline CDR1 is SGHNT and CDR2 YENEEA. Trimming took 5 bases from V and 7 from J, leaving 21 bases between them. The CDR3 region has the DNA TGTGCCAGCAGCGATCGGGCTCTGACTAAGTGGGAGCAGTACTTC. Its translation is CASSDRALTKWEQYF. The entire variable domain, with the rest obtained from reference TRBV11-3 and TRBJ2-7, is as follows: EAGVVQSPRYKIIEKKQPVAFWCNPISGHNTLYWYLQNLGQGPELLIRYENEEAVDDSQLPKDRFSAERLKGVDSTLKIQPAELGDSAVYLCASSDRALTKWEQYFGPGTRLTVT.

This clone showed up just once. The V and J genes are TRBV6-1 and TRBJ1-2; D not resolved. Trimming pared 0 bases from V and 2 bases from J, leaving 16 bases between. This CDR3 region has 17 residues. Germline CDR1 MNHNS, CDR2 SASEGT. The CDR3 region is CASSEASYSLHNYGYTF. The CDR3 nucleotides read TGTGCCAGCAGTGAAGCAAGCTACAGCCTCCACAACTATGGCTACACCTTC.